This entry concerns a single T cell receptor (beta chain). Its antigen is still unknown. The input lacks base qualities; no much larger clone sits a single base away. The roughly 37 donors, aged 6 to 90 years, were systemically healthy Caucasian individuals from Russia. About 10 milliliters of peripheral blood were collected from each donor into EDTA-treated Vacutainer tubes. Ficoll-Paque density-gradient centrifugation was used to isolate PBMCs, with at least 6.5 million obtained per sample. Total RNA was extracted from PBMCs with Trizol reagent, with at least 6 micrograms obtained per sample. Naive CD45RAhigh/CD27high T cell percentages were measured by flow cytometry on a PBMC aliquot from every donor. Receptors were amplified or captured by 5' RACE. TCRdb shows the sequencer as Illumina HiSeq 2500. A second PCR of about 7 to 12 cycles was run with a J-beta primer mix and a sample-barcoded 5' primer. Each TCR beta cDNA molecule received a unique molecular identifier from a template-switch 5' adaptor carrying 12 random nucleotides. Each sample yielded at least 2.5 million CDR3-containing paired-end reads. First-strand cDNA synthesis was performed from all RNA using the Mint cDNA synthesis kit, with priming by a TRBC-specific oligonucleotide. After uracil-DNA glycosylase treatment, a first 18-cycle PCR used universal primers M1SS and BC2_uni_R on all cDNA. Per the authors' processing: For normalization, 1 million high-quality reads were randomly selected from each sample, with every read carrying a distinct molecular identifier. Instead of being binned into consensus sequences, reads that shared molecular identifiers were thrown out. MiTCR, set to a Q25 quality threshold and the strictest error-elimination algorithm, was used for CDR3 identification, clonotype clustering and error correction. Lower-bound total TCR beta diversity was estimated with a nonparametric unseen species model using Euler transformation. TCRdb redid the processing of the public reads, applying fastp at Q25 and MiXCR, and retained in-frame beta chains. Every distinct CDR3 protein forms one entry, paired with its most common genes and DNA. These V and J calls are TCRdb output, not the study's own analysis. The sample yields hundreds of thousands of distinct CDR3 sequences; 20% to 25% were counted once. In total, the top ten clones hold about 3.6% of the sample.

These data come from a study of blood T cells in healthy people across ages (dated by TCRdb to between 2014 and 2017). Study-level background: Template switching captured roughly one uniquely barcoded TCR beta cDNA molecule per two T cells in model experiments. The study measured age-related changes in TCR beta repertoire diversity using deep sequencing normalized with unique cDNA molecular identifiers. The donors were split into four age groups: young (average 16 years), middle-aged (around 37), aged (62) and long-lived (over 75). Donors of different ages were randomly distributed across sequencing lanes to avoid experimental bias. The study analyzed two additional independent replicas of 1 million unique cDNA reads from the same blood draw for two donors, one aged 18 to 30 and one aged 80 or older. What the work shows at the level of the full study, not this receptor alone: The long-lived group showed more naive CD4+ T cells, fewer expanded clones and increased TCR diversity than the aged group, suggesting age selection. Estimates of total diversity based on one million sequenced T cells were regarded as lower bounds and as underestimates. Donor CMV infection status was unknown, potentially confounding age-related changes in expanded clonotypes. Conclusive comparison of naive and antigen-experienced compartments was prevented by the profiling of bulk unsorted PBMCs. As age increased, observed TCR beta diversity per million T cells dropped in a roughly linear way, and a significant reduction was already evident by age approximately 40. Observed TCR beta diversity correlated strongly with the percentage of naive T cells measured by flow cytometry.

Counted from cysteine to phenylalanine, this CDR3 has 11 amino acids. Solely the CDR3 DNA is kept, with 33 bases framed from the first base. Reading the germline V gene gives CDR1 SGHRS and CDR2 YFSETQ. Trimming costs V 6 bases and J 3 bases, and their ends lie 6 bases apart. The sample taken for sequencing was blood. This sequence was found in a man between 65 and 85 years old in good health. The chain is assembled from TRBV5-1 and TRBJ2-5, with the D segment identity uncertain. The CDR3 corresponds to CASKVKETQYF. The DNA sequence is TGCGCCAGCAAAGTCAAAGAGACCCAGTACTTC.